This T cell receptor (beta chain) was recorded in a study of T cell responses to AZD1222 COVID-19 vaccine. This CDR3 is built from 13 residues. CDR1 is SGHTA, CDR2 FQGNSA, per germline. V dropped 7 bases and J dropped 0 bases, with 9 bases sitting between them. Using immunoSEQ multiplex PCR, the repertoire was profiled, and TCRdb retains in-frame clones only, with some absent. The table has about 180,000 clones, roughly 93% seen once. Study results and limitations: In a largely white British group with more females than males, clonal diversity was possibly underestimated. Recipients of AZD1222 seropositive at baseline numbered only 5 to 7.

On this clone itself: Its antigen is not identified.

This TCR was recovered from an adult who received the MenACWY meningococcal vaccine as a control. The genes are TRBV7-2 and TRBJ1-1, with no clear D. Specimen: peripheral blood, collected 28 days after the second dose of the MenACWY control vaccine. CDR3 in amino acids: CASTDPLNTEAFF. DNA of the CDR3: TGTGCCAGCACCGACCCCCTGAACACTGAAGCTTTCTTT.